The T cell receptor beta chain described here comes from a study of shared clonotypes between healthy human individuals. Ten immunoSEQ deep assay plates served to sequence unsorted PBMC DNA. Per the original data handling: ImmunoSEQ sequences covered only the junction and lacked quality scores; filtering therefore differed. Sequencing was performed with immunoSEQ multiplex PCR; in TCRdb, only in-frame clones are kept and a portion is missing. From that table come the V and J calls and clone size; the DNA was used to work out D and trimming. Among 400,000 to 500,000 clones listed, roughly 85% were seen once. All participating donors were Caucasian adults from Nashville, Tennessee. The unsorted samples had 70 million to 100 million PBMCs used for genomic DNA. This CDR3 has 14 residues. CDR1 is SNHLY and CDR2 is FYNNEI in the germline V gene. The junction had 2 bases not matched to a gene; V was cut back by 4 bases and J by 3 bases.

Points on this clone: Other DNA sequences in this sample translate to the same CDR3.

Sequenced input: PBMCs. This rearrangement joins TRBV2 to TRBJ2-1, with 8 bases fitting TRBD2. This receptor was taken from a woman aged 40 to 50 in good health. Some clones in this sample may be carry-over from other donors' samples. The CDR3 DNA follows: TGTGCCAGCAGTGGCCTAGCGGGCTACAATGAGCAGTTCTTC. Translated, it gives CASSGLAGYNEQFF.